Listed below are T cell receptor beta chains from one sample, sequenced in a study of HIV-infected patients and healthy controls. One entry per CDR3 protein results from TCRdb running MiXCR on the 5' RACE reads. The sample holds about 12,000 distinct CDR3 sequences, under 6.5% seen once. The sequenced sample consisted of blood. The receptors come from an adult in good health. The CDR3 runs from the conserved cysteine through the conserved F or W. The D gene is left open where the match is weak. For some rows the clone size is stated as once, few or many, or as a class when expanded; others skip it.

V gene	J gene	clone size	D gene	CDR3 DNA	CDR3 protein
TRBV5-5	TRBJ2-3	many	.	TGTGCCAGCAGCCTCGGAACCAGGTATAGCACAGATACGCAGTATTTT	CASSLGTRYSTDTQYF
TRBV3-1	TRBJ2-7	many	.	TGTGCCAGCAGCAAGGTAGATCGGGGATCCTACGAGCAGTACTTC	CASSKVDRGSYEQYF
TRBV6-2/TRBV6-3	TRBJ1-5	medium-sized	TRBD1	TGTGCCAGCAGTCTATGGAAAAGGGGACAGACCAATCAGCCCCAGCATTTT	CASSLWKRGQTNQPQHF
TRBV6-2/TRBV6-3	TRBJ2-7	medium-sized	TRBD2	TGTGCCAGCAGTACTAGCGGGGTCGCTTCGAAGCAGTACTTC	CASSTSGVASKQYF
TRBV5-1	TRBJ2-1	many	TRBD1	TGCGCCAGCAGCTTGGCCTGGACAGGGTCCAATGAGCAGTTCTTC	CASSLAWTGSNEQFF
TRBV6-4	TRBJ2-3	once	.	TGTGCCAGCAGTGACAGAGGCAGCACAGATACGCAGTATTTT	CASSDRGSTDTQYF
TRBV3-1	TRBJ2-1	many	TRBD2	TGTGCCAGCAGCCACCAGCCTAGCGGGGGGTGGGGTGAGCAGTTCTTC	CASSHQPSGGWGEQFF
TRBV5-1	TRBJ2-3	few	.	TGCGCCAGCAGCTTGGATGGTTCGACCGTGCGGGATACGCAGTATTTT	CASSLDGSTVRDTQYF
TRBV12-3/TRBV12-4	TRBJ2-7	many	TRBD1	TGTGCCAGCACCACCGATTCCTCCGGGACAGGGTCCTACGAGCAGTACTTC	CASTTDSSGTGSYEQYF
TRBV7-9	TRBJ2-5	medium-sized	TRBD2	TGTGCCAGCGGGATAGCGGGAAACCAAGAGACCCAGTACTTC	CASGIAGNQETQYF
TRBV12-3/TRBV12-4	TRBJ1-5	.	.	TGTGCCAGCAGCAAGCACAGGGAATATAGCAATCAGCCCCAGCATTTT	CASSKHREYSNQPQHF
TRBV5-4	TRBJ1-2	many	.	TGTGCCAGCAGCTTGGCAGGGTACGCGCTCTATGGCTACACCTTC	CASSLAGYALYGYTF
TRBV27	TRBJ2-3	medium-sized	TRBD2	TGTGCCAGCAGTTTAGGGTTAGCGGGGGGTTTGGATACGCAGTATTTT	CASSLGLAGGLDTQYF
TRBV3-1	TRBJ1-1	few	.	TGTGCCAGCAGCTTTCGCTCAGGGAGAACTGAAGCTTTCTTT	CASSFRSGRTEAFF
TRBV6-1	TRBJ1-1	many	.	TGTGCCAGCACTAACACAGGGAACACTGAAGCTTTCTTT	CASTNTGNTEAFF
TRBV11-2	TRBJ1-4	few	.	TGTGCCAGCAGCTTAACAGGGAGGAGGGAAAAACTGTTTTTT	CASSLTGRREKLFF
TRBV14	TRBJ2-1	medium-sized	TRBD2	TGTGCCAGCAGCCAAGATCGGGGGGGCCGGGGTGAGCAGTTCTTC	CASSQDRGGRGEQFF
TRBV7-9	TRBJ2-3	medium-sized	.	TGTGCCAGCAGCCCGGCGTATGTGGTGACAGATACGCAGTATTTT	CASSPAYVVTDTQYF
TRBV6-6	TRBJ1-2	medium-sized	.	TGTGCCAGCAGACTCTACAGGGAGCCCTACACCTTC	CASRLYREPYTF
TRBV19	TRBJ2-7	many	TRBD2	TGTGCCAGTAGTATGCGGGGGGAACCCTACGAGCAGTACTTC	CASSMRGEPYEQYF
TRBV2	TRBJ1-5	many	.	TGTGCCAGCAGTGAGCTCAGTAGCAATCAGCCCCAGCATTTT	CASSELSSNQPQHF
TRBV6-1	TRBJ2-3	many	TRBD1	TGTGCCAGCTCCAGAGACAGGGGTTGGAGTTATACGCAGTATTTT	CASSRDRGWSYTQYF
TRBV2	TRBJ1-5	many	.	TGTGCCAGCAGTGTGAGATATAGCAATCAGCCCCAGCATTTT	CASSVRYSNQPQHF
TRBV4-1	TRBJ1-1	many	.	TGCGCCAGCAGCCAAGCTGGAGGGGGATCTATGAACACTGAAGCTTTCTTT	CASSQAGGGSMNTEAFF
TRBV12-2	TRBJ2-2	medium-sized	.	TGTGCAAGTCGCTTAGGGCCCTGCCAGGGAGATACGAACACCGGGGAGCTGTTTTTT	CASRLGPCQGDTNTGELFF
TRBV25-1	TRBJ2-2	many	.	TGTGCCAGCAATCCAGGGTTCGGCGGGGAGCTGTTTTTT	CASNPGFGGELFF
TRBV3-1	TRBJ2-3	medium-sized	TRBD2	TGTGCCAGCAGCCAAGATGCGGGGGGCACAGATACGCAGTATTTT	CASSQDAGGTDTQYF
TRBV11-2	TRBJ1-1	many	TRBD1	TGTGCCAGCAGCCCGCTCAAGACAGGGAGACATGAAGCTTTCTTT	CASSPLKTGRHEAFF
TRBV2	TRBJ1-2	.	.	TGTGCCAGCAGTGAACAGCTTAACTATGGCTACACCTTC	CASSEQLNYGYTF
TRBV7-6	TRBJ1-5	many	.	TGTGCCAGCAGCCCGGATTCGGGGTTCAATCAGCCCCAGCATTTT	CASSPDSGFNQPQHF
TRBV5-1	TRBJ1-5	.	.	TGCGCCAGCAGCTTGGGGGGCCGGGACAGCAATCAGCCCCAGCATTTT	CASSLGGRDSNQPQHF
TRBV2	TRBJ1-5	many	.	TGTGCCAGCAGTCCTGACCGGTATAGCAATCAGCCCCAGCATTTT	CASSPDRYSNQPQHF
TRBV5-8	TRBJ1-1	many	.	TGTGCCAGCAGCCCCTCGCGGGGGAGGAACACTGAAGCTTTCTTT	CASSPSRGRNTEAFF
TRBV19	TRBJ1-1	many	.	TGTGCCAGTAGAAATCTCGGTGGAAGCTCCACTGAAGCTTTCTTT	CASRNLGGSSTEAFF
TRBV4-1	TRBJ2-1	many	.	TGCGCCAGCAGCCAAGTGGACATGATCTCCTACAATGAGCAGTTCTTC	CASSQVDMISYNEQFF
TRBV15	TRBJ1-2	few	.	TGTGCCACCAGCCCTCTCCGGGACTATGGCTACACCTTC	CATSPLRDYGYTF
TRBV30	TRBJ1-2	many	.	TGTGCCTGGAGGGGGGCGGCCGGCAACTATGGCTACACCTTC	CAWRGAAGNYGYTF
TRBV10-3	TRBJ1-1	many	.	TGTGCCATCAGACCCCATCAGGACACTGAAGCTTTCTTT	CAIRPHQDTEAFF
TRBV5-1	TRBJ2-5	medium-sized	.	TGCGCCAGCAGCTTGGCCAATGGGGAGACCCAGTACTTC	CASSLANGETQYF
TRBV2	TRBJ2-3	many	TRBD2	TGTGCCACCACAAGCGGGGGGCGCACAGATACGCAGTATTTT	CATTSGGRTDTQYF
TRBV5-6	TRBJ1-1	many	TRBD1	TGTGCCAGCAGCTCGGACAGGGGGCCGGGGACTGAAGCTTTCTTT	CASSSDRGPGTEAFF
TRBV7-2	TRBJ1-2	many	.	TGTGCCAGCAGCTTAGACAGGGATGGCGGCTACACCTTC	CASSLDRDGGYTF
TRBV20-1	TRBJ2-1	medium-sized	TRBD2	TGCAGGGCCCGTAGCGGGGGTGCCTACAATGAGCAGTTCTTC	CRARSGGAYNEQFF
TRBV11-2	TRBJ2-1	.	.	TGTGCCAGCAGCCCAGTTAGCGGTACTCGATACAATGAGCAGTTCTTC	CASSPVSGTRYNEQFF
TRBV25-1	TRBJ1-3	.	.	TGTGCCAGCAGTGAATGGAGCGCCGGAAACACCATATATTTT	CASSEWSAGNTIYF
TRBV3-1	TRBJ1-1	many	.	TGTGCCAGCAGCCAACAGTTGCGGGGGACTGAAGCTTTCTTT	CASSQQLRGTEAFF
TRBV5-1	TRBJ1-1	few	.	TGCGCCAGCCGGATTGGGGGACAGAACACTGAAGCTTTCTTT	CASRIGGQNTEAFF